Listed below are T cell receptor beta chains from one sample, sequenced in a study of blood T cell repertoires in COVID-19. Using immunoSEQ multiplex PCR, the repertoire was profiled, and TCRdb retains in-frame clones only, with some absent. Among approximately 210,000 clones listed, approximately 82% were seen once. Sample: peripheral blood. The receptor source for this set is a woman aged 50 to 60 with acute or convalescent COVID-19. The CDR3 runs from the conserved cysteine through the conserved F or W. D genes are given only for firm matches. A row's size may be missing; if present it is once, few, many or a size class.

D,size,V,J,DNA,CDR3
TRBD1,-,TRBV28,TRBJ1-1,TGTGCCAGCAGCCTACAGGGGACTGAAGCTTTCTTT,CASSLQGTEAFF
-,few,TRBV30,TRBJ1-4,TGTGCCTGGGATCGGTCTGCAACTAATGAAAAACTGTTTTTT,CAWDRSATNEKLFF
TRBD1,-,TRBV7-2,TRBJ2-7,TGTGCCAGCAGCAAAAGGACAGGGAACTCCTACGAGCAGTACTTC,CASSKRTGNSYEQYF
TRBD1,-,TRBV5-1,TRBJ1-6,TGCGCCAGCAGCACCGAGGGACAGGTTTTTCGTCTCCACTTT,CASSTEGQVFRLHF
-,-,TRBV19,TRBJ1-1,TGTGCCAGTAGTATAGGTGGAGGTGTGACTGAAGCTTTCTTT,CASSIGGGVTEAFF
-,-,TRBV7-5,TRBJ2-2,TGTGCCAGAAGCGTTGGATCAGCGGGCGTGAACACCGGGGAGCTGTTTTTT,CARSVGSAGVNTGELFF
-,-,TRBV6-5,TRBJ1-5,TGTGCCAGCAGTAGTCGAGGGGGTAGCAATCAGCCCCAGCATTTT,CASSSRGGSNQPQHF
TRBD2,few,TRBV11-3,TRBJ2-1,TGTGCCAGCAGCTCTTGGGCTAGCGGGAGCAATGAGCAGTTCTTC,CASSSWASGSNEQFF
-,-,TRBV3-1/TRBV3-2,TRBJ2-3,TGTGCCAGCAGCCAAGGTAGTATCCTGGCAGATACGCAGTATTTT,CASSQGSILADTQYF
-,-,TRBV7-8,TRBJ2-1,TGTGCCAGCAGCTTCGAAGCGAACCCAACGTACAATGAGCAGTTCTTC,CASSFEANPTYNEQFF
-,-,TRBV28,TRBJ2-7,TGTGCCAGCAGTTTGCGCAGGGACAACTCCTACGAGCAGTACTTC,CASSLRRDNSYEQYF
-,-,TRBV12-3/TRBV12-4,TRBJ1-2,TGTGCCAGCAGTTTGACCCCCAGGGGCTACACCTTC,CASSLTPRGYTF